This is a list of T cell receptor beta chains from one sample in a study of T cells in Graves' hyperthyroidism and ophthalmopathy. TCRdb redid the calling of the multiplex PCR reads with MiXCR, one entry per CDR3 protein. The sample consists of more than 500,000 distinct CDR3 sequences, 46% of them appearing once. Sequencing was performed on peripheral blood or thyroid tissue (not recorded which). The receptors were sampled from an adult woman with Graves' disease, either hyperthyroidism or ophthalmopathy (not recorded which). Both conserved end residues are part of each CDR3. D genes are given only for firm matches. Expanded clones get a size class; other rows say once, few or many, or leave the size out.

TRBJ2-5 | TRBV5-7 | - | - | TGTGCCAGCAGCTTGGAAGCGGAAGAGACCCAGTACTTC | CASSLEAEETQYF
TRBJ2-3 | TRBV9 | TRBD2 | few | TGTGCCAGCAGCGGCCTAGCGGGAGTGAGCACAGATACGCAGTATTTT | CASSGLAGVSTDTQYF
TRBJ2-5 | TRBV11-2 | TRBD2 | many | TGTGCCAGCAATCTACTAGCGGGAGATTTAGGCCAGTACTTC | CASNLLAGDLGQYF
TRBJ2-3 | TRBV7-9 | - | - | TGTGCCAGCAGCCCGAGGGGGCGGGAGGGCACAGATACGCAGTATTTT | CASSPRGREGTDTQYF
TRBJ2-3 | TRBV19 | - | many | TGTGCCAGTCACGGGGATACGCAGTATTTT | CASHGDTQYF
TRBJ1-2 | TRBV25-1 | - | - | TGTGCCAGCAGTGCAACCCGGGACGTGGGTGGTGGCTACACCTTC | CASSATRDVGGGYTF
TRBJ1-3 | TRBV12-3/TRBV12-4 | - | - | TGTGCCAGCGTTAAGGGGACCTCGAGCGACACCATATATTTT | CASVKGTSSDTIYF
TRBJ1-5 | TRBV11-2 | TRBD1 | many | TGTGCCAGCAGCTCAAGAGGGAGGGACAGCCATCAGCCCCAGCATTTT | CASSSRGRDSHQPQHF
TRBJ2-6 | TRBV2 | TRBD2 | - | TGTGCCAGCAGTTTCCCTAGCGGGACAGAGTTCTCTGGGGCCAACGTCCTGACTTTC | CASSFPSGTEFSGANVLTF
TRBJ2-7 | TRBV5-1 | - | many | TGCGCCAGCAGGCCTGGAGGGCCGATGCTCGCCTACGAGCAGTACTTC | CASRPGGPMLAYEQYF
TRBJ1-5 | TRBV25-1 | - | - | TGTGCCAGCAGTGAATTGGGGGGAGGCGAACAGCCCCAGCATTTT | CASSELGGGEQPQHF
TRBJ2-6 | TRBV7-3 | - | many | TGTGCCAGCAGCGACCTGAGGGCCGGGGGGGCCAACGTCCTGACTTTC | CASSDLRAGGANVLTF
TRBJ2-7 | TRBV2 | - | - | TGTGCCAGCAGTGATATGGGCTGGGGCTACGAGCAGTACTTC | CASSDMGWGYEQYF
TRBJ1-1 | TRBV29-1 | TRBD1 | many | TGCAGCGTCGTCACCAGGGGGGTGAACACTGAAGCTTTCTTT | CSVVTRGVNTEAFF
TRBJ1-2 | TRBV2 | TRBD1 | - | TGTGCCAGCAGCGCAACAGGGACAGATAAAAGAGGCTACACCTTC | CASSATGTDKRGYTF